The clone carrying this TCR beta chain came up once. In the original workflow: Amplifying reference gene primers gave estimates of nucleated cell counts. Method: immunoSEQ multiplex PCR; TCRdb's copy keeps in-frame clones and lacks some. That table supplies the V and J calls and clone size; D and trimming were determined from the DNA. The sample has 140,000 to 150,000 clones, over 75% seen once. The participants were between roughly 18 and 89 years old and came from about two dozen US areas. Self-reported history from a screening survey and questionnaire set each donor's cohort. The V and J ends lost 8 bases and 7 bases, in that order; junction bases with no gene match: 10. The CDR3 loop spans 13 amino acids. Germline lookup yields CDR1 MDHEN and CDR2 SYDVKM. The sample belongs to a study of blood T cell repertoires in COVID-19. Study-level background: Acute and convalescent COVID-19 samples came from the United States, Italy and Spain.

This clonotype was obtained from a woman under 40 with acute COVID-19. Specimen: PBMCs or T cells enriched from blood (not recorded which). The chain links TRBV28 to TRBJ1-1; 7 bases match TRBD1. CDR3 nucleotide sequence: TGTGCCAGCCGTTGGGACAGTTCTTTTGAAGCTTTCTTT. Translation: CASRWDSSFEAFF.